This T cell receptor beta chain was found in a study of shared clonotypes between healthy human individuals. This table comes from immunoSEQ multiplex PCR, and its TCRdb copy is limited to in-frame clones, with some not included. This sample has about 1 million clones, with about 80% found just once. The sequence came from a young man in good health. Sequencing used memory CD4+ T cells sorted from blood. Subset: CD45RA-negative fraction.

CDR3 sequence (DNA): TGCAGTGCTGCTGCGGGGCGTGAAGCTTTCTTT. This gives the protein CSAAAGREAFF. V gene TRBV20-1 combines with J gene TRBJ1-1; weak D call: TRBD1 (5 bases). V dropped 5 bases and J dropped 7 bases, with 11 bases sitting between them. The CDR3 contains 11 residues. Germline CDR1 reads DFQATT; CDR2 reads SNEGSKA (reference sequence).